The T cell receptor (beta chain) under discussion was sequenced for a study of shared clonotypes between healthy human individuals. Study as a whole: Donor ages ranged 18 to 49 years: a couple of women, a few men.

The assay was immunoSEQ multiplex PCR, and TCRdb's table has in-frame clones only and misses some. The data hold about 2.1 million clones, with 85% to 95% observed a single time. CDR1 is SGHDT and CDR2 is YYEEEE in the germline V gene. Trimming removed 2 bases from V and 2 bases from J; junction bases left unmatched: 1. CDR3 length: 13 amino acids. Naive CD8 cells were CD45RO-negative, positively selected for CCR7, excluding terminally differentiated effector memory CD45RA+ cells. The chain links TRBV5-6 to TRBJ2-7, with TRBD2 matching over 7 bases. The clonotype comes from a man younger than 30 in good health. Some clones in this sample may be carry-over from other donors' samples. Sequencing was done on a sample of naive CD8+ T cells from PBMCs. This CDR3 reads CASSFAGAYEQYF. In DNA form, the CDR3 reads TGTGCCAGCAGCTTTGCGGGAGCCTACGAGCAGTACTTC.